The 22 T cell receptor beta chains presented below share a single source sample, sequenced in a study of cytomegalovirus exposure and HLA in healthy donors. With 60 Vbeta and 13 Jbeta primers, the PCR was carried out. Method: immunoSEQ multiplex PCR; TCRdb's copy keeps in-frame clones and lacks some. The top ten clones hold roughly 1.2% of a sample with roughly 100,000 clones, about 69% of them seen once. The material sequenced was PBMCs. The receptor set was obtained from a man aged 35 to 55 in good health and CMV-seronegative.

The chain uses TRBV19 and TRBJ1-3, with unresolved D. The CDR3 length is 15 residues. CDR1 is LNHDA and CDR2 is SQIVND in the germline V gene (reference sequence). Trimming shortened V by 5 bases and J by 0 bases, and 11 bases separated the two germline ends. CDR3 region: CASSQRGFSGNTIYF. The CDR3 DNA follows: TGTGCCAGTAGTCAACGGGGATTCTCTGGAAACACCATATATTTT.

The chain has TRBV30 and TRBJ2-1, with 10 bases fitting TRBD1. The ends lost 2 bases at V and 0 bases at J; junction bases unmatched: 7. The germline V gene has CDR1 GTSNPN and CDR2 SVGIG (reference sequence). This CDR3 is 17 amino acids long. The CDR3 here is CAWSRDRGSSSYNEQFF. The CDR3 DNA sequence: TGTGCCTGGAGTAGGGACAGGGGTTCCTCCTCCTACAATGAGCAGTTCTTC.

This rearrangement joins TRBV6-4 to TRBJ1-6; D is unclear. Between the trimmed V and J ends, which lost 3 bases and 7 bases, there was a span of 7 bases. Germline V gives CDR1 MRHNA, CDR2 SNTAGT. This CDR3 region has 13 residues. The CDR3 DNA reads TGTGCCAGCAGTGAGGGAGAGAATTCACCCCTCCACTTT. As protein: CASSEGENSPLHF.

This clone has just one count. The V gene is TRBV7-9, the J gene TRBJ2-7; the D is unclear. V dropped 1 base and J dropped 0 bases, with 7 bases sitting between them. Germline lookup yields CDR1 SEHNR and CDR2 FQNEAQ (reference sequence). The CDR3 has 14 amino acids. Written as DNA, the CDR3 is TGTGCCAGCAGCTTAGATCGGTCCTCCTACGAGCAGTACTTC. The encoded protein is CASSLDRSSYEQYF.

This chain connects TRBV10-1 to TRBJ2-3, with 7 bases matching TRBD1. V shed 5 bases and J 12 bases; nucleotides not matched to a gene: 11. This CDR3 has 13 residues. CDR1 is WNHNN, CDR2 SYGVQD, per germline (reference sequence). The CDR3 loop is CASSPPRQGRQYF. The CDR3 nucleotides read TGCGCCAGCAGTCCACCGCGACAGGGAAGACAGTATTTT.

This chain links TRBV5-5 with TRBJ1-2; TRBD1 matches at 7 bases. The CDR3 is 14 residues long. Losses at the gene ends were 2 bases for V and 0 bases for J; bases not matched to a gene: 1. Germline values: CDR1 SGHKS, CDR2 YYEKEE (reference sequence). The CDR3 protein is CASSLGTANYGYTF. CDR3 bases: TGTGCCAGCAGCTTAGGGACAGCTAACTATGGCTACACCTTC.

The CDR3 reads CASSLALSGTGFNEQFF. In DNA, the CDR3 is TGCGCCAGCAGCTTGGCCTTAAGTGGGACTGGATTCAATGAGCAGTTCTTC. The chain has TRBV5-1 and TRBJ2-1, with TRBD2 as a possible D gene (6 bases). The CDR3 is 17 residues long. Germline V gives CDR1 SGHRS, CDR2 YFSETQ. Between the trimmed V and J ends, which lost 0 bases and 6 bases, there was a span of 19 bases.

This sequence joins TRBV6-1 and TRBJ2-7; 13 bases fit TRBD2. The J segment lost 2 bases and the V segment lost 4 bases, leaving 8 bases of the junction unmatched. Germline CDR1 reads MNHNS; CDR2 reads SASEGT. This CDR3 contains 17 residues. CDR3 DNA sequence: TGTGCCAGCAGTGGGCCAGGGACTAGCGGGACGACCTACGAGCAGTACTTC. It translates to CASSGPGTSGTTYEQYF.

The gene calls are TRBV11-3 and TRBJ2-1; D might be TRBD2 (5 bases). The CDR3 totals 12 residues. Trimming pared 6 bases from V and 8 bases from J, leaving 11 bases between. Germline CDR1 is SGHNT and CDR2 is YENEEA. The CDR3 loop is CASRWTHDEQFF. Written as DNA, the CDR3 is TGTGCCAGCAGGTGGACTCACGATGAGCAGTTCTTC.

V and J are TRBV27 and TRBJ2-1; 9 bases agree with TRBD2. V dropped 5 bases and J dropped 3; count of bases not matched to a gene: 5. Per the germline V gene, CDR1 is MNHEY and CDR2 is SMNVEV (reference sequence). CDR3 size: 15 residues. The CDR3 sequence is CASSTLAGIYNEQFF. CDR3 coding DNA: TGTGCCAGCAGTACCCTAGCGGGGATCTACAATGAGCAGTTCTTC.

In its sample, this clone was seen once. V usage is TRBV18 and J usage is TRBJ1-5; weak D call: TRBD1 (5 bases). CDR1 is KGHSH, CDR2 LQKENI, per germline. The CDR3 runs to 15 residues. Trimming took off 2 bases at V and 1 base at J, with 9 bases between the two ends. The CDR3 DNA reads as TGTGCCAGCTCACCAACCCCAGGGAGCAATCAGCCCCAGCATTTT. This translates into CASSPTPGSNQPQHF. The full variable domain, with the rest looked up from reference TRBV18 and TRBJ1-5, is NAGVMQNPRHLVRRRGQEARLRCSPMKGHSHVYWYRQLPEEGLKFMVYLQKENIIDESGMPKERFSAEFPKEGPSILRIQQVVRGDSAAYFCASSPTPGSNQPQHFGDGTRLSIL.

This chain joins TRBV6-6 and TRBJ2-1; 9 nucleotides agree with TRBD2. The CDR3 contains 15 residues. Germline values: CDR1 MNHNY, CDR2 SVGAGI (reference sequence). Germline trimming cut 2 bases from V and 7 bases from J; bases unmatched to any gene: 6. CDR3 bases: TGTGCCAGCAGTTACGCGGGGGGGCGTGGGAATGAGCAGTTCTTC. Translation gives CASSYAGGRGNEQFF.

V and J are TRBV2 and TRBJ2-3; the match to TRBD2 covers 10 bases. The CDR3 sequence is 16 residues long. The junction had 8 bases not matched to a gene; V was cut back by 4 bases and J by 4 bases. Per the germline V gene, CDR1 is SNHLY and CDR2 is FYNNEI. Written as DNA, the CDR3 is TGTGCCAGCAGTGTTAAAGCGGGAGGGATCGCAGATACGCAGTATTTT. Translated: CASSVKAGGIADTQYF.

The rearrangement uses TRBV4-1 and TRBJ1-5; 7 bases are shared with TRBD1. Per germline, CDR1 MGHRA and CDR2 YSYEKL. Trimming took 2 bases from V and 7 from J; bases not matched to a gene: 8. This CDR3 spans 15 amino acids. The CDR3 here is CASSQQNRGIQPQHF. The CDR3 DNA reads TGCGCCAGCAGCCAACAAAACAGGGGCATCCAGCCCCAGCATTTT.

The chain combines TRBV2 with TRBJ2-1; maybe TRBD1 (6 bases). Germline CDR1 is SNHLY and CDR2 is FYNNEI. Trimming removed 4 bases from V and 2 bases from J, with 12 bases in between. The CDR3 length is 15 residues. The CDR3 DNA reads TGTGCCAGCAGTGTAGGCAGGGGCCCCTACAATGAGCAGTTCTTC. Protein: CASSVGRGPYNEQFF.

The V and J genes are TRBV5-1 and TRBJ1-6; 9 nucleotides match TRBD1. Germline assignment: CDR1 SGHRS and CDR2 YFSETQ. V was clipped by 4 bases and J by 5 bases; unmatched bases: 4. The CDR3 is 15 amino acids. The CDR3 reads CASSNRDRDNSPLHF. The CDR3 nucleotides are TGCGCCAGCAGCAACCGGGACAGGGATAATTCACCCCTCCACTTT. The full variable domain, with the rest looked up from reference TRBV5-1 and TRBJ1-6, is KAGVTQTPRYLIKTRGQQVTLSCSPISGHRSVSWYQQTPGQGLQFLFEYFSETQRNKGNFPGRFSGRQFSNSRSEMNVSTLELGDSALYLCASSNRDRDNSPLHFGNGTRLTVT.

The J gene is TRBJ1-5, the V gene TRBV6-1; 10 bases are shared with TRBD1. CDR3 length: 15 residues. V gave up 3 bases and J gave up 2 bases; unmatched junction bases: 1. The germline gives CDR1 MNHNS, CDR2 SASEGT. The CDR3: CASSDGQGGNQPQHF. The CDR3 bases are TGTGCCAGCAGTGATGGACAGGGGGGCAATCAGCCCCAGCATTTT.

The gene calls are TRBV10-2 and TRBJ2-7; TRBD2 matches 7 bases. CDR1 is WSHSY, CDR2 SAAADI, per germline. CDR3 length equals 14 residues. The J segment lost 1 base and the V segment lost 1 base, leaving 1 base of the junction unmatched. This CDR3 is CASSEWTRSYEQYF. The CDR3 nucleotides are TGCGCCAGCAGTGAGTGGACTAGGTCCTACGAGCAGTACTTC.

V usage is TRBV28 and J usage is TRBJ1-2; D is unresolved. The CDR3 is 12 residues long. Germline values: CDR1 MDHEN, CDR2 SYDVKM. Trimming took off 2 bases at V and 6 bases at J, with 7 bases between the two ends. CDR3 nucleotide sequence: TGTGCCAGCAGTTTAAGTCAGGATGGCTACACCTTC. This sequence encodes CASSLSQDGYTF.

This chain uses TRBV5-1 with TRBJ1-2, with a tentative D call TRBD1 (5 bases). Deletions cut 4 bases from V and 2 bases from J, with 9 bases between. This CDR3 is 13 amino acids long. Germline V gene sequence: CDR1 SGHRS, CDR2 YFSETQ. Here the CDR3 reads CASSGEGNYGYTF. The DNA for the CDR3 is TGCGCCAGCAGCGGGGAGGGGAACTATGGCTACACCTTC.

DNA for the CDR3: TGTGCCAGCAGGGGGACAGGGCCCGGGGAGCTGTTTTTT. This gives the protein CASRGTGPGELFF. The chain joins TRBV7-3 to TRBJ2-2; 9 bases agree with TRBD1. The germline V gene encodes CDR1 SGHTA and CDR2 FQGTGA. CDR3 length equals 13 residues. V was pared by 6 bases and J by 6 bases, with 2 bases of the junction left unmatched.

The chain carries TRBV27 and TRBJ2-7; 11 bases are shared with TRBD2. V gave up 4 bases and J gave up 2 bases; unmatched junction bases: 4. Germline lookup yields CDR1 MNHEY and CDR2 SMNVEV (reference sequence). This CDR3 has 15 amino acids. DNA of the CDR3: TGTGCCAGCAGTTCAGGACTAGCGGGTCCCTACGAGCAGTACTTC. This encodes CASSSGLAGPYEQYF.